The rows below give T cell receptor beta chains drawn from one sample of a study of T-cell memory formation after mild COVID-19. TCRdb used MiXCR to reprocess the 5' RACE reads, holding one entry per CDR3 protein. The sample records about 340,000 distinct CDR3 sequences, 13% being singletons. The sequencing input was PBMCs or a T cell subset sorted from them (not recorded which). The receptors derive from a man aged 18 to 35 who had mild COVID-19 (a few samples of this study predate the infection). Cell type and time point are not known. Each CDR3 is given with its conserved first and last residue. A D gene is named only where the DNA matches it firmly. Clone sizes are given selectively: once, few, many, or a class where the clone is expanded.

cdr3_length j_call v_call d_call clone_size cdr3_nt cdr3_aa
14 TRBJ1-6 TRBV12-5 . . TGTGCTAGTGGCCCCCCCGCTGGGAATTCACCCCTCCACTTT CASGPPAGNSPLHF
13 TRBJ1-1 TRBV6-5 . few TGTGCCAGCAGTTACCTAAGGAGGGCTGAAGCTTTCTTT CASSYLRRAEAFF
12 TRBJ2-7 TRBV29-1 . . TGCAGCGTCCGTTCTGGGGGAGGCGAGCAGTACTTC CSVRSGGGEQYF
13 TRBJ2-1 TRBV7-9 . few TGTGCCAGCAGCAACCCTCAGGGAAGTGGTCAGTTCTTC CASSNPQGSGQFF
16 TRBJ1-2 TRBV6-5 TRBD1 few TGTGCCAGCGGATTCTGGATCGGAACAGGGGGCTATGGCTACACCTTC CASGFWIGTGGYGYTF
17 TRBJ2-1 TRBV4-3 TRBD2 few TGCGCCAGCAGCCCAAGAGTGGTTAGCGGGGGATACAATGAGCAGTTCTTC CASSPRVVSGGYNEQFF
15 TRBJ2-3 TRBV24-1 . . TGTGCCACCAGTGACCCCTCACGGGGCACAGATACGCAGTATTTT CATSDPSRGTDTQYF
15 TRBJ1-2 TRBV5-6 TRBD1 many TGTGCCAGCAGCCCGCGGACAGGGGCTAACTATGGCTACACCTTC CASSPRTGANYGYTF
16 TRBJ2-5 TRBV4-1 . . TGCGCCAGCAGCCAAAGGTCCCAGTCCTACGTGGAGACCCAGTACTTC CASSQRSQSYVETQYF
17 TRBJ1-1 TRBV20-1 . few TGCAGTGCTAGAGACCAACAGGGTGGAATCATAGGCACTGAAGCTTTCTTT CSARDQQGGIIGTEAFF
16 TRBJ2-5 TRBV11-1 . . TGTGCCAGCAGCTTAGTATCACGGCGATCTCTAGAGACCCAGTACTTC CASSLVSRRSLETQYF
18 TRBJ2-1 TRBV5-1 TRBD2 many TGCGCCAGCAGCTTGGGGACCTCTAGCGGGGCCTCCTACAATGAGCAGTTCTTC CASSLGTSSGASYNEQFF
14 TRBJ2-6 TRBV9 . . TGTGCCAGCAGCGCCCTCGAGTGGGCCAACGTCCTGACTTTC CASSALEWANVLTF